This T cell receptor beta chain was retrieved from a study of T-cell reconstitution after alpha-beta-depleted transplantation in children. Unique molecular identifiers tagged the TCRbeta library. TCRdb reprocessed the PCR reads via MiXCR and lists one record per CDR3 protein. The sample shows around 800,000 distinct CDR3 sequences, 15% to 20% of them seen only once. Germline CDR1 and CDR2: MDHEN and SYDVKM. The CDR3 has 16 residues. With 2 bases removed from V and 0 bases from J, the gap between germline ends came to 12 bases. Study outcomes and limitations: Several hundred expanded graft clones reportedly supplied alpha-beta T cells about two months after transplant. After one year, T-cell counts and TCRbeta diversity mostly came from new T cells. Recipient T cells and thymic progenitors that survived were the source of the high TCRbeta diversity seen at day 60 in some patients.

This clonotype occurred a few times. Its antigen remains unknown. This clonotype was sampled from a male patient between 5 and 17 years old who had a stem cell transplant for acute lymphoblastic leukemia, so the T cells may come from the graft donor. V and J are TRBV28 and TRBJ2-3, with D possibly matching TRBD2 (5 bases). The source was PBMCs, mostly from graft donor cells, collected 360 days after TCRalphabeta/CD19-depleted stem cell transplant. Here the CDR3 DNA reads TGTGCCAGCAGTTTAGCCAGGACTGATAGCACAGATACGCAGTATTTT. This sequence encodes CASSLARTDSTDTQYF.